Following are 25 T cell receptor beta chains from one sample sequenced in a study of CD8 T cells in ankylosing spondylitis. TCRdb itself ran the 5' RACE reads through MiXCR, one entry per CDR3 protein. The sample has about 170,000 distinct CDR3 sequences, about 16% seen once. The sample consisted of blood, either unsorted or a sorted T cell fraction (not recorded which). The origin of the receptors is a male donor with ankylosing spondylitis or in good health (not recorded which).

This clonotype came up a few times. V gene TRBV24-1 combines with J gene TRBJ2-1, with 8 bases aligning to TRBD1. The CDR3 consists of 13 residues. Germline V gene lookup returns CDR1 KGHDR and CDR2 SFDVKD. Germline trimming cut 11 bases from V and 6 bases from J; bases unmatched to any gene: 8. The CDR3 coding sequence is TGTGCCATCGGACAGGGAAAAGGCAATGAGCAGTTCTTC. Protein sequence: CAIGQGKGNEQFF.

This chain joins TRBV20-1 and TRBJ2-5, with a weak D call TRBD2 (6 bases). The CDR3 spans 14 residues. Per germline, CDR1 DFQATT and CDR2 SNEGSKA (reference sequence). V lost 3 bases and J 1 base, leaving 12 bases between the germline ends. The CDR3 protein is CSASGGIRQETQYF. CDR3 nucleotide sequence: TGCAGTGCTAGTGGGGGGATACGCCAAGAGACCCAGTACTTC.

This clonotype has ten or more counts. V and J are TRBV20-1 and TRBJ1-3; unclear D gene. Trimming pared 5 bases from V and 4 bases from J, leaving 6 bases between. Germline-derived CDR1 and CDR2 are DFQATT and SNEGSKA (reference sequence). The length of the CDR3 is 11 residues. CDR3 residues: CSAEQGNTIYF. The CDR3, as DNA: TGCAGTGCTGAACAGGGAAACACCATATATTTT.

As for this clonotype: A junction boundary mismatches the germline segment, possibly from a read error. The chain couples TRBV5-6 to TRBJ2-7, with D perhaps TRBD2 (6 bases). The germline gives CDR1 SGHDT, CDR2 YYEEEE. The CDR3 spans 13 residues. Here the CDR3 reads CASSFGRTAWGDF. The DNA of the CDR3 is TGTGCCAGCAGCTTTGGCAGGACCGCCTGGGGGGACTTC.

CDR3 residues: CASSYSRGGREKLFF. In DNA, the CDR3 is TGTGCCAGCAGTTACTCGCGGGGAGGACGGGAAAAACTGTTTTTT. The chain uses TRBV6-5 and TRBJ1-4; D is uncertain. This CDR3 spans 15 amino acids. The V gene's germline CDR1 is MNHEY and CDR2 SVGAGI. The V end lost 0 bases, the J end lost 8 bases, and 13 bases lay between the germline ends.

V and J are TRBV19 and TRBJ2-1; tentative D call: TRBD2 (5 bases). The V end lost 2 bases, the J end lost 6 bases, and 14 bases lay between the germline ends. Germline V CDR1 and CDR2: LNHDA, SQIVND (reference sequence). This CDR3 is 15 amino acids long. Here the CDR3 DNA reads TGTGCCAGTAGTATAACCCGGACTGATATCAATGAGCAGTTCTTC. It encodes CASSITRTDINEQFF.

A note on this clonotype: Its ends do not fully match the called genes, so a read error is possible. This chain connects TRBV11-2 to TRBJ2-5, with D possibly TRBD2 on 7 matching bases. The length of the CDR3 is 11 residues. The germline CDR1 and CDR2 sequences are SGHAT and FQNNGV. This CDR3 reads CASTRGGEYDF. CDR3 DNA sequence: TGTGCCAGCACCCGAGGGGGGGAATATGACTTC.

This clonotype was counted ten times or more. V usage is TRBV10-3 and J usage is TRBJ2-5; 11 bases match TRBD2. The germline V gene encodes CDR1 ENHRY and CDR2 SYGVKD. V was clipped by 4 bases and J by 2 bases; unmatched bases: 3. This CDR3 is built from 15 residues. CDR3 sequence (DNA): TGTGCCATCAGTGGACTAGCGGGGAAGCAAGAGACCCAGTACTTC. It is translated as CAISGLAGKQETQYF.

V usage is TRBV7-8 and J usage is TRBJ1-1; 8 bases match TRBD1. This CDR3 has 15 residues. The J segment lost 3 bases and the V segment lost 2 bases, leaving 5 bases of the junction unmatched. CDR1 SGHVS and CDR2 FQNEAQ come from the germline V gene. CDR3 region: CASSLTSGGHTEAFF. The CDR3 coding sequence is TGTGCCAGCAGCTTAACCTCAGGGGGCCACACTGAAGCTTTCTTT.

This clonotype was seen many times. CDR3 coding DNA: TGTGCCAGCAGCGAAGGGTCAAGGCAGTACGACTATGGCTACACCTTC. Its translation: CASSEGSRQYDYGYTF. The rearrangement links TRBV5-8 to TRBJ1-2; no reliable D call. CDR1 is SGHTS, CDR2 YDEGEE, per germline. CDR3 size: 16 residues. Trimming pared 4 bases from V and 3 bases from J, leaving 19 bases between.

V usage is TRBV5-1 and J usage is TRBJ2-2, with 10 bases identical to TRBD2. V shed 0 bases and J 4 bases; nucleotides not matched to a gene: 12. Germline assignment: CDR1 SGHRS and CDR2 YFSETQ. This CDR3 comprises 19 residues. The CDR3 is CASSLARIAGGPITGELFF. Written as DNA, the CDR3 is TGCGCCAGCAGCTTGGCCCGCATAGCGGGAGGACCTATCACCGGGGAGCTGTTTTTT.

The table lists this clonotype with many counts. The chain joins TRBV5-1 to TRBJ1-4; 10 bases map to TRBD1. Per the germline V gene, CDR1 is SGHRS and CDR2 is YFSETQ. Losses at the gene ends were 2 bases for V and 8 bases for J; bases not matched to a gene: 6. The CDR3 is 15 residues long. CDR3 sequence (DNA): TGCGCCAGCAGCTTTACCGGGACAGGGGTGGAAAAACTGTTTTTT. This gives the protein CASSFTGTGVEKLFF.

The chain is built from TRBV29-1 and TRBJ2-3; no clear D. From germline, CDR1 is SQVTM and CDR2 ANQGSEA. The CDR3 runs to 11 residues. The V end lost 6 bases, the J end lost 2 bases, and 6 bases lay between the germline ends. The CDR3 here is CSVASTDTQYF. CDR3 nucleotide sequence: TGCAGCGTCGCTTCCACAGATACGCAGTATTTT.

This clonotype was counted at least ten times. The chain joins TRBV5-1 to TRBJ2-3, with D possibly matching TRBD1 (6 bases). Germline V gene sequence: CDR1 SGHRS, CDR2 YFSETQ. V was cut by 0 bases and J by 2 bases, with 10 bases left in between. The CDR3 spans 15 residues. Written as DNA, the CDR3 is TGCGCCAGCAGCTTGGGCCGGACAGCCACAGATACGCAGTATTTT. Its protein is CASSLGRTATDTQYF.

The gene calls are TRBV20-1 and TRBJ2-2, with 9 bases lining up with TRBD1. CDR1 is DFQATT, CDR2 SNEGSKA, per germline (reference sequence). There are 14 residues in the CDR3. The V segment lost 7 bases and the J segment 6 bases; nucleotides outside the gene matches: 9. CDR3 sequence: CSGQGQGGAGELFF. Written as DNA, the CDR3 is TGCAGTGGTCAGGGACAGGGAGGAGCCGGGGAGCTGTTTTTT.

The genes are TRBV5-5 and TRBJ2-7; D might be TRBD1 (6 bases). There are 14 residues in the CDR3. Trimming took off 4 bases at V and 0 bases at J, with 11 bases between the two ends. CDR1 SGHKS and CDR2 YYEKEE come from the germline V gene (reference sequence). CDR3 loop: CASSRGDTSYEQYF. For the CDR3, the DNA is TGTGCCAGCAGCAGAGGGGACACCTCCTACGAGCAGTACTTC.

This clonotype appeared many times. The V gene is TRBV5-1, the J gene TRBJ2-1; D possibly corresponds to TRBD2 (5 bases). This CDR3 has 14 residues. Germline loops: CDR1 SGHRS, CDR2 YFSETQ. V lost 6 bases, J lost 3 bases, and 13 bases lay in between. CDR3 protein: CASKEAGNYNEQFF. The DNA for the CDR3 is TGCGCCAGCAAGGAGGCTGGGAACTACAATGAGCAGTTCTTC.

This clonotype was detected a few times. J is TRBJ2-1 and V is TRBV2; D not certain. Per germline, CDR1 SNHLY and CDR2 FYNNEI. Between the trimmed V and J ends, which lost 1 base and 5 bases, there was a span of 6 bases. The CDR3 has 13 amino acids. The DNA of the CDR3 is TGTGCCAGCAGTGAAGGTGCACACAATGAGCAGTTCTTC. The encoded protein is CASSEGAHNEQFF.

This clonotype was detected many times. The genes are TRBV16 and TRBJ2-1, with a possible D match to TRBD2 (5 bases). V lost 0 bases to trimming and J lost 9 bases, with 9 bases between them. Per the germline V gene, CDR1 is KGHSY and CDR2 is FQNENV. The CDR3 sequence is 13 residues long. The CDR3: CASSQSSVGEQFF. In DNA form, the CDR3 reads TGTGCCAGCAGCCAATCTAGCGTTGGTGAGCAGTTCTTC.

This clonotype has only a few counts. The chain recombines TRBV7-3 with TRBJ2-1; TRBD1 might be the D (6 bases). The ends were cut back, 0 bases at V and 9 bases at J, with 9 bases in the middle. This CDR3 spans 13 amino acids. CDR1 is SGHTA, CDR2 FQGTGA, per germline. CDR3 coding DNA: TGTGCCAGCAGCTTAACGTTAGGGGGTGAGCAGTTCTTC. Translated: CASSLTLGGEQFF.

The chain employs TRBV29-1 and TRBJ1-2; no clear D. The germline V and J ends were trimmed by 0 bases and 2 bases, with 10 bases remaining between them. The CDR3 contains 14 residues. Germline V lookup: CDR1 SQVTM, CDR2 ANQGSEA. The CDR3 region is CSVEDQSTNYGYTF. The DNA for the CDR3 is TGCAGCGTTGAAGATCAGTCTACCAACTATGGCTACACCTTC.

V gene TRBV28 combines with J gene TRBJ1-2, with 8 bases matching TRBD1. The J segment lost 2 bases and the V segment lost 5 bases, leaving 4 bases of the junction unmatched. The germline CDR1 and CDR2 sequences are MDHEN and SYDVKM. The CDR3 has 14 amino acids. The DNA of the CDR3 is TGTGCCAGCAGTCAGGGGGCAGGGAACTATGGCTACACCTTC. This encodes CASSQGAGNYGYTF.

This sequence joins TRBV27 and TRBJ2-7; D gene ambiguous. Trimming pared 6 bases from V and 0 bases from J, leaving 12 bases between. CDR1 MNHEY and CDR2 SMNVEV come from the germline V gene (reference sequence). This CDR3 contains 14 residues. This CDR3 is CASSLRLNSYEQYF. The CDR3 bases are TGTGCCAGCAGCCTTCGGTTGAACTCCTACGAGCAGTACTTC.

The chain combines TRBV5-6 with TRBJ1-6; possible D gene TRBD1, 5 bases. The CDR3 runs to 16 residues. CDR1 SGHDT and CDR2 YYEEEE come from the germline V gene. With 2 bases removed from V and 7 bases from J, the gap between germline ends came to 16 bases. CDR3 loop: CASSFLTGTGNSPLHF. In DNA form, the CDR3 reads TGTGCCAGCAGCTTCCTGACCGGGACGGGAAATTCACCCCTCCACTTT.

Only a few counts were recorded for this clonotype. The chain joins TRBV12-3 or TRBV12-4 to TRBJ2-7, with D possibly TRBD1 on 6 matching bases. V was shortened by 6 bases and J by 3 bases, with 12 bases between the two germline ends. This CDR3 spans 13 amino acids. CDR3 nucleotides: TGTGCCAGCAGCCCTGGACAGAACTACGAGCAGTACTTC. Amino acid sequence: CASSPGQNYEQYF.